This T cell receptor beta chain was retrieved from a study of blood T cell repertoires in COVID-19. About the study: COVID-19 samples, acute and convalescent, were from the United States, Italy and Spain. PBMCs, B-cell-depleted T cells, or T cells were the source of the cDNA or gDNA that made up the material.

Per germline, CDR1 MNHEY and CDR2 SVGAGI. Trimming removed 2 bases at V and 6 bases at J, with 8 bases between. The CDR3 runs 14 residues. Adults between roughly 18 and 95 years of age took part from 24 US areas. Clones were read by immunoSEQ multiplex PCR, and TCRdb kept only the in-frame ones, dropping some. The repertoire consists of 300,000 to 500,000 clones, with around 87% occurring once and the leading ten covering about 0.89%. The chain carries TRBV6-5 and TRBJ1-6; D not resolved. Sequencing used PBMCs or T cells enriched from blood (not recorded which). The sequence came from a woman in her 30s with acute COVID-19. This CDR3 reads CASSYGSVNSPLHF. CDR3 in DNA: TGTGCCAGCAGTTACGGTAGCGTTAATTCACCCCTCCACTTT.